Sequencing of this T cell receptor (beta chain) was carried out in a study of CD8+ T cells in alopecia areata. Whole-study results and caveats: Scalp and blood samples kept many expanded lesional clones throughout tofacitinib.

As for this clone: The antigen remains unidentified.

Treatment reported: oral pan-JAK inhibitor, 5-10 mg twice daily. The germline V gene has CDR1 SGDLS and CDR2 YYNGEE. V was trimmed by 0 bases and J by 2 bases, leaving 10 bases between them. The CDR3 covers 15 residues. Once RNA had been extracted, it was reverse transcribed into cDNA to act as the sequencing template. The repertoire was sequenced with immunoSEQ multiplex PCR; TCRdb's copy has only in-frame clones and lacks some. Among roughly 190,000 clones listed, roughly three fifths were seen once. The V call is TRBV9, the J call TRBJ2-3; possible D gene TRBD1, 6 bases. This TCR was sampled from a human donor with alopecia areata. The sequenced sample was CD4+ T cells sorted from blood, obtained at week 4, from a patient treated with tofacitinib. DNA of the CDR3: TGTGCCAGCAGCGTAGTGGCAGGGGCCACAGATACGCAGTATTTT. Its translation is CASSVVAGATDTQYF.